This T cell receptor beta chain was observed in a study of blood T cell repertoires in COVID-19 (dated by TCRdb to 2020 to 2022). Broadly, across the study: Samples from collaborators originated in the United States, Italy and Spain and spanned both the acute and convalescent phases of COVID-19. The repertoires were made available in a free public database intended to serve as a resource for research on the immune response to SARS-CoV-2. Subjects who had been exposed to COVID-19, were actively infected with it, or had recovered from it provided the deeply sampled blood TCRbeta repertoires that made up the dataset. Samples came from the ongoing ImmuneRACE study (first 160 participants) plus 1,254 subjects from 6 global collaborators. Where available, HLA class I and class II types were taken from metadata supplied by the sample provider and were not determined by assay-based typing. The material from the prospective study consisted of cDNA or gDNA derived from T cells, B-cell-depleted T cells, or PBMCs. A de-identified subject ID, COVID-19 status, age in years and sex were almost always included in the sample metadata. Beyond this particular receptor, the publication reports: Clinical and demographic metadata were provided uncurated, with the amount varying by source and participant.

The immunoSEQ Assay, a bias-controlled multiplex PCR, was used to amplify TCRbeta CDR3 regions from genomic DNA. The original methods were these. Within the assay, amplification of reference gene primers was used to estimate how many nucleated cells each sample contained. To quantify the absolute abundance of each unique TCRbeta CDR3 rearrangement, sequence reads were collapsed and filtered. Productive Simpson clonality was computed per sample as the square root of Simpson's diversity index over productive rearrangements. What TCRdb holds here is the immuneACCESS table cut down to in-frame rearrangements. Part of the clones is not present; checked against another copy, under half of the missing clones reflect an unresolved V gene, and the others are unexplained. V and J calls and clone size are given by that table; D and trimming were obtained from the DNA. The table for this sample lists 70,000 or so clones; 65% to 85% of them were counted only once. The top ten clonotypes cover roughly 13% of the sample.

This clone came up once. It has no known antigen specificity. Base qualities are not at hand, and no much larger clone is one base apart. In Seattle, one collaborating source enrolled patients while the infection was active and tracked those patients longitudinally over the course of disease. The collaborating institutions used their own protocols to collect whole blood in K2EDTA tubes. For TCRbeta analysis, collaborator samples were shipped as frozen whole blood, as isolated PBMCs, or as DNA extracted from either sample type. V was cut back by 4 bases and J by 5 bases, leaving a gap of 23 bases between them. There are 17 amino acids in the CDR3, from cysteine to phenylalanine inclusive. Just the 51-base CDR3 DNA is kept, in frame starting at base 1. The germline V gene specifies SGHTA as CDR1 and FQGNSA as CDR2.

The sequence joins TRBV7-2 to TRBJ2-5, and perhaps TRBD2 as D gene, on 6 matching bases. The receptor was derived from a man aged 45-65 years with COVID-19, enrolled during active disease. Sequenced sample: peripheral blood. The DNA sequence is TGTGCCAGCAGCTCCCAACAATCTACGGGACTCGCCGAGACCCAGTACTTC. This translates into CASSSQQSTGLAETQYF.